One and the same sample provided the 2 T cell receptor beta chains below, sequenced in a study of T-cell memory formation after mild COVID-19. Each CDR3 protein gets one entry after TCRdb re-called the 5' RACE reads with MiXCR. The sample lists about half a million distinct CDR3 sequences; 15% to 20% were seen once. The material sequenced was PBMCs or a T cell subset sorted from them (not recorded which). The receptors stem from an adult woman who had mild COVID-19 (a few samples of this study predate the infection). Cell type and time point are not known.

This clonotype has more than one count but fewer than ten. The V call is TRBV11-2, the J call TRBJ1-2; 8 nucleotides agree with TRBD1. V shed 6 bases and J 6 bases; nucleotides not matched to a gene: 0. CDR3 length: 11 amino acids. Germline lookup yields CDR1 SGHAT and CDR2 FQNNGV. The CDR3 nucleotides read TGTGCCAGCAGGACAGGGGATGGCTACACCTTC. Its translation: CASRTGDGYTF.

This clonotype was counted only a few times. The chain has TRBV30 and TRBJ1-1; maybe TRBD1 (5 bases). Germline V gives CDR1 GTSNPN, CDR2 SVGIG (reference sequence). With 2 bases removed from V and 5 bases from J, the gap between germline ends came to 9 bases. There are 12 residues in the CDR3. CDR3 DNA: TGTGCCTGGAGTCCCGGGGGGACTGAAGCTTTCTTT. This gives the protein CAWSPGGTEAFF.